The T cell receptor beta chain under discussion was sequenced for a study of early T cells in non-severe SARS-CoV-2 infection. Study context: Unsorted whole blood bulk RNA was sequenced, with unpaired chains.

Individual cDNA molecules received unique molecular identifiers during library preparation. Each CDR3 protein gets one entry after TCRdb re-called the 5' RACE reads with MiXCR. Counted here are 65,000 to 80,000 distinct CDR3 sequences, 10% to 12% occurring once; the ten biggest clones make up around 4.7%. The CDR3 spans 15 residues. V lost 0 bases and J lost 6; bases outside the gene matches: 8. Germline V gene sequence: CDR1 SGHNT, CDR2 YYREEE (reference sequence). The chain uses TRBV5-4 and TRBJ2-7, with TRBD1 matching over 8 bases. Sequencing used whole blood. The receptor's source is an adult who was a healthcare worker with PCR-confirmed SARS-CoV-2 infection or an uninfected control (not recorded which). The CDR3 loop is CASSLADRATAEQYF. The DNA of the CDR3 is TGTGCCAGCAGCTTGGCGGACAGGGCAACGGCCGAGCAGTACTTC.